This TCR beta chain was sequenced for a study of cytomegalovirus exposure and HLA in healthy donors. Deletions cut 0 bases from V and 2 bases from J, with 10 bases between. Per germline, CDR1 SQVTM and CDR2 ANQGSEA. CDR3 length equals 14 residues. PCR was performed using 60 Vbeta and 13 Jbeta primers. The assay was immunoSEQ multiplex PCR, and TCRdb's table has in-frame clones only and misses some. In the table there are around 150,000 clones, more than 75% of which are singletons. The receptor was derived from a woman aged 45-65 years in good health and CMV-seropositive. The V and J genes are TRBV29-1 and TRBJ1-1, with D unresolved. Sequencing was done on a sample of PBMCs. The CDR3 region is CSVEDQRTNTEAFF. Written as DNA, the CDR3 is TGCAGCGTTGAAGACCAGCGGACTAACACTGAAGCTTTCTTT. The variable domain in full, completed from reference TRBV29-1 and TRBJ1-1, reads SAVISQKPSRDICQRGTSLTIQCQVDSQVTMMFWYRQQPGQSLTLIATANQGSEATYESGFVIDKFPISRPNLTFSTLTVSNMSPEDSSIYLCSVEDQRTNTEAFFGQGTRLTVV.